The rows below give T cell receptor beta chains drawn from one sample of a study of cytomegalovirus exposure and HLA in healthy donors. Libraries were prepared by immunoSEQ multiplex PCR; TCRdb keeps only in-frame clonotypes and omits some of them. Of 120,000 or so clones listed, about 80% were seen once; the top ten hold around 3.6%. The sequencing input was PBMCs. Receptor source: a man aged 25 to 45 in good health and CMV-seronegative. The CDR3 runs from the conserved cysteine through the conserved F or W. A D gene is named only where the DNA matches it firmly. Rows may omit the clone size; those that give it use once, few, many or a size class.

clone_size d_call j_call v_call cdr3_aa cdr3_nt
few - TRBJ1-1 TRBV5-4 CASSLEGANTEAFF TGTGCCAGCAGCTTGGAAGGGGCGAATACTGAAGCTTTCTTT
- TRBD1 TRBJ1-6 TRBV7-9 CASSLTGANSPLHF TGTGCCAGCAGCTTGACAGGGGCCAATTCACCCCTCCACTTT
few TRBD1 TRBJ1-1 TRBV7-2 CASSLVWGQGNTEAFF TGTGCCAGCAGCTTAGTTTGGGGACAGGGGAACACTGAAGCTTTCTTT
- - TRBJ2-2 TRBV14 CASSQVRGKTGELFF TGTGCCAGCAGCCAAGTAAGAGGGAAGACCGGGGAGCTGTTTTTT
once - TRBJ2-7 TRBV5-1 CASSSPYSYEQYF TGCGCCAGCAGCTCGCCCTATTCCTACGAGCAGTACTTC
- - TRBJ2-2 TRBV9 CASSVVGGDRTGELFF TGTGCCAGCAGCGTAGTCGGAGGGGATCGCACCGGGGAGCTGTTTTTT
- - TRBJ1-1 TRBV19 CASSTRNTEAFF TGTGCCAGTAGTACGAGGAACACTGAAGCTTTCTTT
- TRBD1 TRBJ1-5 TRBV6-5 CASSRTGESNQPQHF TGTGCCAGCAGTCGGACAGGAGAAAGCAATCAGCCCCAGCATTTT
- - TRBJ2-1 TRBV5-1 CASSFRDTDNEQFF TGCGCCAGCAGCTTCCGGGACACTGACAATGAGCAGTTCTTC
few - TRBJ1-1 TRBV7-6 CAVYSLNTEAFF TGTGCCGTTTACAGCCTGAACACTGAAGCTTTCTTT
once TRBD1 TRBJ2-3 TRBV19 CASMHRGDTDTQYF TGTGCCAGTATGCACAGGGGGGACACAGATACGCAGTATTTT
- - TRBJ1-6 TRBV4-1 CASSFKGEISYNSPLHF TGCGCCAGCAGCTTTAAGGGGGAGATCTCCTATAATTCGCCCCTCCACTTT
- - TRBJ2-5 TRBV30 CAWSPEDLGTQYF TGTGCCTGGAGTCCGGAGGATCTGGGGACCCAGTACTTC
- TRBD1 TRBJ1-4 TRBV7-9 CASSVRGQGNEKLFF TGTGCCAGCAGCGTTAGGGGGCAGGGTAATGAAAAACTGTTTTTT
- TRBD1 TRBJ1-3 TRBV28 CASSPQGARNTIYF TGTGCCAGCAGTCCCCAGGGGGCTCGAAACACCATATATTTT
- TRBD1 TRBJ1-1 TRBV11-2 CASSFHRQGKNTEAFF TGTGCCAGCAGCTTTCACCGACAGGGGAAGAACACTGAAGCTTTCTTT
once - TRBJ1-1 TRBV29-1 CSGQDGAEAFF TGCAGCGGACAGGACGGGGCTGAAGCTTTCTTT
- - TRBJ2-2 TRBV5-1 CASSFPTSSLYTGELFF TGCGCCAGCAGCTTCCCAACTAGCTCCCTCTACACCGGGGAGCTGTTTTTT
- - TRBJ2-7 TRBV5-1 CASSLGGPYEQYF TGCGCCAGCAGCTTGGGAGGGCCGTACGAGCAGTACTTC
- - TRBJ1-2 TRBV29-1 CSVEGARGGYTF TGCAGCGTTGAGGGGGCTAGAGGTGGCTACACCTTC
- TRBD1 TRBJ1-2 TRBV7-2 CASSPSRDRENGYTF TGTGCCAGCAGCCCATCCCGGGACAGGGAAAATGGCTACACCTTC
- TRBD1 TRBJ2-7 TRBV10-3 CAARTGESYEQYF TGTGCCGCCCGGACAGGGGAGTCCTACGAGCAGTACTTC
- - TRBJ2-1 TRBV29-1 CSVFSYDEQFF TGCAGCGTCTTCTCCTACGATGAGCAGTTCTTC
- TRBD1 TRBJ1-3 TRBV4-1 CASSPMDRAGNTIYF TGCGCCAGCAGCCCCATGGACAGGGCTGGAAACACCATATATTTT
- TRBD2 TRBJ2-3 TRBV7-3 CASSWGLAGGLSTDTQYF TGTGCCAGCAGCTGGGGACTAGCGGGGGGGTTGAGCACAGATACGCAGTATTTT
- - TRBJ1-1 TRBV5-1 CASSTQPGGIGPEAFF TGCGCCAGCAGCACCCAACCTGGGGGCATAGGGCCTGAAGCTTTCTTT
- TRBD1 TRBJ1-5 TRBV6-6 CASSFPGQGLVQPQHF TGTGCCAGCAGTTTCCCAGGACAGGGCTTGGTGCAGCCCCAGCATTTT
once - TRBJ2-2 TRBV6-5 CASSYSLGIGELFF TGTGCCAGCAGTTACTCGCTCGGGATCGGGGAGCTGTTTTTT
- TRBD1 TRBJ2-7 TRBV28 CASSWDSYEQYF TGTGCCAGCAGTTGGGACAGCTACGAGCAGTACTTC
- TRBD2 TRBJ2-1 TRBV13 CASSSRDYQSSNEQFF TGTGCCAGCAGCTCCCGGGACTATCAATCATCCAATGAGCAGTTCTTC
- - TRBJ2-7 TRBV28 CASSLRWAYSYEQYF TGTGCCAGCAGTCTTCGTTGGGCGTACTCCTACGAGCAGTACTTC
once TRBD1 TRBJ2-6 TRBV27 CASRKQGAAGANVLTF TGTGCCAGCAGGAAGCAGGGGGCGGCTGGGGCCAACGTCCTGACTTTC
- - TRBJ1-1 TRBV19 CASSSRGRNTEAFF TGTGCCAGTAGTTCCAGGGGCCGGAACACTGAAGCTTTCTTT
- TRBD1 TRBJ1-6 TRBV6-4 CASARETGNNSPLHF TGTGCCAGCGCTAGGGAGACAGGGAATAATTCACCCCTCCACTTT
- TRBD1 TRBJ1-5 TRBV7-8 CASSPGQVDNQPQHF TGTGCCAGCAGCCCCGGACAGGTCGACAATCAGCCCCAGCATTTT
- - TRBJ1-1 TRBV7-2 CASSLGGTGGRGAFF TGTGCCAGCAGCTTAGGCGGAACGGGGGGCCGAGGGGCTTTCTTT
- TRBD2 TRBJ2-3 TRBV30 CAWSKGRDTDTQYF TGTGCCTGGAGTAAGGGGAGGGACACAGATACGCAGTATTTT
- - TRBJ1-2 TRBV30 CAWSGGGAGWSYTF TGTGCCTGGAGTGGGGGGGGCGCGGGTTGGAGCTACACCTTC
- - TRBJ2-7 TRBV18 CASSPPVHRISYEQYF TGTGCCAGCTCACCACCGGTACACCGAATCTCCTACGAGCAGTACTTC
- - TRBJ1-1 TRBV6-5 CASSLGGRNEAFF TGTGCCAGCTCCCTCGGGGGGAGGAATGAAGCTTTCTTT
- - TRBJ1-5 TRBV28 CASSTPPERQPQHF TGTGCCAGCAGCACACCGCCGGAGCGACAGCCCCAGCATTTT
- - TRBJ2-6 TRBV4-1 CASSQEASGFSGANVLTF TGCGCCAGCAGCCAAGAGGCGTCAGGGTTCTCTGGGGCCAACGTCCTGACTTTC
- - TRBJ1-1 TRBV13 CASSSQVGPANTEAFF TGTGCCAGCAGCTCACAGGTGGGCCCCGCGAACACTGAAGCTTTCTTT
- TRBD2 TRBJ2-1 TRBV9 CASSDRLAGVQNYNEQFF TGTGCCAGCAGCGATAGGCTAGCGGGAGTACAGAATTACAATGAGCAGTTCTTC
- TRBD2 TRBJ2-5 TRBV6-6 CASRTSGRSEETQYF TGTGCCAGCAGGACTAGCGGGAGATCGGAAGAGACCCAGTACTTC
- - TRBJ1-1 TRBV5-1 CASSRTSGRTEAFF TGCGCCAGCAGCCGAACCTCCGGGAGGACTGAAGCTTTCTTT
- - TRBJ1-1 TRBV28 CAGSPARGATEAFF TGTGCCGGCAGCCCGGCTCGGGGGGCGACTGAAGCTTTCTTT
- - TRBJ2-2 TRBV11-2 CATLGGGQFESHTGELFF TGTGCCACTCTTGGCGGGGGCCAGTTCGAATCCCACACCGGGGAGCTGTTTTTT
- - TRBJ1-6 TRBV11-2 CASSLDIARGSSYNSPLHF TGTGCCAGCAGCTTAGATATCGCGAGGGGGAGCTCCTATAATTCACCCCTCCACTTT
- - TRBJ1-2 TRBV30 CAWSASQIGGYTF TGTGCCTGGAGTGCTTCCCAAATCGGTGGCTACACCTTC
- - TRBJ2-3 TRBV6-6 CASSDNTDTQYF TGTGCCAGCAGTGACAACACAGATACGCAGTATTTT
- TRBD2 TRBJ2-2 TRBV7-9 CASSLDLAGAANTGELFF TGTGCCAGCAGCTTAGATCTAGCGGGGGCAGCGAACACCGGGGAGCTGTTTTTT
- TRBD1 TRBJ2-6 TRBV4-1 CASSQAQDRGFGAGANVLTF TGCGCCAGCAGCCAAGCTCAGGACAGGGGATTTGGTGCTGGGGCCAACGTCCTGACTTTC
- TRBD2 TRBJ2-7 TRBV6-5 CASSYSGLAVDEQYF TGTGCCAGCAGTTACTCTGGACTAGCGGTAGACGAGCAGTACTTC
- TRBD1 TRBJ1-2 TRBV19 CASTHPGTAARGSYGYTF TGTGCCAGTACCCACCCCGGGACAGCCGCCCGGGGTTCCTATGGCTACACCTTC
- TRBD2 TRBJ2-3 TRBV5-1 CASSTSGRADTQYF TGCGCCAGCAGCACCAGCGGGAGGGCGGATACGCAGTATTTT
once TRBD2 TRBJ2-5 TRBV7-3 CASSLVAGGAQYF TGTGCCAGCAGCTTAGTAGCGGGGGGGGCCCAGTACTTC
- - TRBJ1-1 TRBV2 CASSGQHYTEAFF TGTGCCAGCAGTGGACAGCATTACACTGAAGCTTTCTTT